This T cell receptor beta chain was recorded in a study of low-dose radiotherapy and immunotherapy resistance in tumors. This clonotype was picked up many times. Alpha- and beta-chain coverage of first-strand cDNA came from TRAV- and TRBV-specific primers. TCRs underwent 15 to 25 PCR cycles of amplification with a constant-region primer and V-primer adapter. TCRdb called the reads again in MiXCR, with one record for every CDR3 protein. The sample shows more than 50,000 distinct CDR3 sequences, around 23% of them seen only once. Time point: after trial treatment. Treatment in this sample: LDRT plus nivolumab, ipilimumab, low-dose cyclophosphamide and aspirin (RACIN trial). V dropped 5 bases and J dropped 10; count of bases not matched to a gene: 12. This CDR3 is 17 amino acids long. The germline V gene encodes CDR1 SGHTA and CDR2 FQGTGA.

This specimen consisted of PBMCs, obtained after low-dose radiotherapy plus immunotherapy. The sequence was obtained from a male donor with prostate cancer. V usage is TRBV7-3 and J usage is TRBJ2-1; the match to TRBD2 covers 15 bases. CDR3 region: CASSASVLGLAGGEQFF. The CDR3 DNA sequence: TGTGCCAGCAGCGCGTCGGTGTTAGGACTAGCGGGGGGGGAGCAGTTCTTC.